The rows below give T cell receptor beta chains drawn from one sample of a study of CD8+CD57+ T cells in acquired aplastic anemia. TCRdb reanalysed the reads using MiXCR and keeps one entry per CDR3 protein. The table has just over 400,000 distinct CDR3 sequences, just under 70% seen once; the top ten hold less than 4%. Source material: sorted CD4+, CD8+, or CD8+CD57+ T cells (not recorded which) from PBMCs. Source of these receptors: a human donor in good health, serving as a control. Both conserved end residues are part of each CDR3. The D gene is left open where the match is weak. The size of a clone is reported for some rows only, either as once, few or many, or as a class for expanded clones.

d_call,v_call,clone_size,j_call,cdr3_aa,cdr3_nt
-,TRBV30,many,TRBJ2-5,CAWRKGTRVYQETQYF,TGTGCCTGGAGGAAAGGGACAAGGGTTTACCAAGAGACCCAGTACTTC
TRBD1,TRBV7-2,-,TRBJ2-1,CASSRGQGSYNEQFF,TGTGCCAGCAGTAGAGGACAGGGGTCCTACAATGAGCAGTTCTTC
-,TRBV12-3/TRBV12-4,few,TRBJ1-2,CASSLRQSYGYTF,TGTGCCAGCAGTTTGAGGCAGTCCTATGGCTACACCTTC
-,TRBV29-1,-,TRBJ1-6,CSVGWGSPGHF,-
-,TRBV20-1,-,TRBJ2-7,CSAPGSSDPDF,TGCAGTGCCCCCGGCAGCTCCGACCCGGACTTC
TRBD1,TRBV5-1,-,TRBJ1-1,CASSPRQGGNEAFF,TGCGCCAGCAGCCCAAGACAGGGGGGGAATGAAGCTTTCTTT
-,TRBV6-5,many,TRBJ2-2,CASRPGQSNTGELFF,TGTGCCAGCAGACCAGGACAGTCGAACACCGGGGAGCTGTTTTTT
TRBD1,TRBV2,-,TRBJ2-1,CASSLGQAYEQFF,TGTGCCAGCAGCCTGGGACAGGCCTACGAGCAGTTCTTC
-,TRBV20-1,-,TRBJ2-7,CSAPEGRAFKQYF,TGCAGTGCTCCGGAGGGCAGAGCCTTCAAGCAGTACTTC
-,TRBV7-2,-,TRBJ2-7,CASTRDRGNEKHF,TGTGCCAGCACCAGGGACCGGGGCAACGAAAAGCACTTC
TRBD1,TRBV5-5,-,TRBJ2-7,CASSQGAGEPYEQYF,TGTGCCAGCAGCCAGGGGGCTGGGGAACCCTACGAGCAGTACTTC
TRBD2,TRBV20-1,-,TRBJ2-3,CSEAYDSGGTDTQYF,TGCAGTGAGGCCTACGACAGCGGGGGCACAGATACGCAGTATTTT
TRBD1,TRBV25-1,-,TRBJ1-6,CASSEDRDSPHYF,TGTGCCAGCAGTGAGGACAGGGATTCACCCCACTACTTT
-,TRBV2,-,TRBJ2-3,CASSQGVGLNTEAYF,TGTGCCAGCAGTCAAGGGGTAGGACTGAACACTGAAGCGTATTTT
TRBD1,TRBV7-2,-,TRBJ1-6,CASSVDRVNSPLHF,TGTGCCAGCAGTGTCGACAGGGTTAATTCACCCCTCCACTTT
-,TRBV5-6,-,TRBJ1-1,CASSRRGQKNTEAFF,TGTGCCAGCAGCCGACGGGGGCAAAAGAACACTGAAGCTTTCTTT
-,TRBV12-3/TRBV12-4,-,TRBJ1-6,CASRVGKGAPLHF,-
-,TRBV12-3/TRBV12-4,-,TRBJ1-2,CASSSAGTDGYGYTF,TGTGCCAGCAGTTCGGCGGGGACTGATGGCTATGGCTACACCTTC
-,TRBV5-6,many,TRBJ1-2,CASSSMRAGGSGYTF,TGTGCCAGCAGCTCAATGAGGGCCGGGGGGTCTGGCTACACCTTC
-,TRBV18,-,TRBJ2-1,CASSPLLSSYNEQFF,TGTGCCAGCTCACCACTCCTATCCTCCTACAATGAGCAGTTCTTC
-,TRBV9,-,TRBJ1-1,CASSVPVEGNDFFF,TGTGCCAGCAGCGTGCCAGTGGAGGGTAATGACTTCTTCTTT
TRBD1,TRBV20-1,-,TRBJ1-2,CSVGRDRATPNYGYTF,TGCAGCGTGGGGCGGGACAGGGCTACTCCCAACTATGGCTACACCTTC
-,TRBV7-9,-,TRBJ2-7,CASSQDPRGAHYEQYF,TGTGCCAGCAGCCAAGATCCTCGGGGGGCTCACTACGAGCAGTACTTC
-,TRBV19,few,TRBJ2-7,CASSRYEQYF,TGTGCCAGTAGTCGCTACGAGCAGTACTTC
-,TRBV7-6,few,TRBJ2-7,CASSFREYEQYF,TGTGCCAGCAGCTTCCGCGAATACGAGCAGTACTTC
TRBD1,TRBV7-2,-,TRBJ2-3,CASSLMDRGRDTQYF,TGTGCCAGCAGCCTAATGGATAGGGGGCGTGATACGCAGTATTTT
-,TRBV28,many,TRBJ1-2,CASEQGSYGYTF,TGTGCCAGCGAACAGGGCTCCTATGGCTACACCTTC
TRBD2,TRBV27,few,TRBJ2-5,CASRPWGSGGQNQETQYF,TGTGCCAGCAGGCCCTGGGGTAGCGGGGGACAAAACCAAGAGACCCAGTACTTC
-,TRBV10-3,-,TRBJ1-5,CAISREDSNRAQHF,TGTGCCATCAGCAGGGAAGATAGCAACCGGGCCCAGCATTTT
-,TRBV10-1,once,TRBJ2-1,CAISHGATYNGQFF,TGCGCCATCAGTCACGGGGCCACCTACAATGGGCAGTTCTTC
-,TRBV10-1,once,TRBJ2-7,CTSSDIPRSARTYEQYF,TGCACCAGCAGTGATATTCCCCGGAGCGCCCGGACCTACGAGCAGTACTTC
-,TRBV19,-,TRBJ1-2,CASSPQQIYYGYTF,TGTGCCAGTAGTCCCCAACAGATCTACTATGGCTACACCTTC
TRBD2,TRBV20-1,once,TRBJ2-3,CSADGLGHRYF,TGCAGTGCCGACGGACTAGGACACAGATATTTT
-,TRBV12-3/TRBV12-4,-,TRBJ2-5,CASSEGDQETQYF,TGTGCCAGCAGTGAAGGGGACCAAGAGACCCAGTACTTC
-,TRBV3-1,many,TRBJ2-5,CASSQDTKTQYF,TGTGCCAGCAGCCAAGACACCAAGACCCAGTACTTC
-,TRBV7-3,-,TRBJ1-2,CASSQGRRRSYTF,TGCGCCAGCAGCCAAGGACGTCGCAGGTCCTACACCTTC
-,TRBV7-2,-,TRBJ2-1,CASRSLGLSSAYNEQFF,TGTGCCAGCAGATCCCTGGGTCTGAGCAGCGCCTACAATGAGCAGTTCTTC
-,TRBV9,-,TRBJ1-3,CASSPSLATNTIYF,TGTGCCAGCAGCCCTTCGTTGGCTACAAACACCATATATTTT
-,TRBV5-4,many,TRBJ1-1,CASSATVNTEAFF,TGTGCCAGCAGCGCCACAGTGAACACTGAAGCTTTCTTT
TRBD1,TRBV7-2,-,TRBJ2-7,CASSTGTVQYF,TGTGCCAGCAGCACCGGGACAGTGCAGTACTTC
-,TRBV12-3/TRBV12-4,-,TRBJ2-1,CASSPSPPGAGTDTQFF,TGTGCCAGCTCACCATCCCCCCCGGGGGCGGGCACAGATACGCAGTTCTTC